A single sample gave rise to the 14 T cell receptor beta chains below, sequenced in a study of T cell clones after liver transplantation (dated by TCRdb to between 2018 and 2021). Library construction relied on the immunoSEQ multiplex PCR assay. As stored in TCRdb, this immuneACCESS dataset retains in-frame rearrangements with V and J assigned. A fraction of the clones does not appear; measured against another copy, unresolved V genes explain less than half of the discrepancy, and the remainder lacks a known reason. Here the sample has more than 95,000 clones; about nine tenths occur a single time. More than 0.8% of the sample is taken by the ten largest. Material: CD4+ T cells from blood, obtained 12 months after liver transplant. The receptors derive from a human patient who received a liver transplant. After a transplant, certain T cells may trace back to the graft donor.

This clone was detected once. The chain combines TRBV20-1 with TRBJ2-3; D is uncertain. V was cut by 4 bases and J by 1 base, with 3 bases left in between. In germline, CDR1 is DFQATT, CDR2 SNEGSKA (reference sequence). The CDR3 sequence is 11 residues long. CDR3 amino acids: CSAIGTDTQYF. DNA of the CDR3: TGCAGTGCTATCGGCACAGATACGCAGTATTTT.

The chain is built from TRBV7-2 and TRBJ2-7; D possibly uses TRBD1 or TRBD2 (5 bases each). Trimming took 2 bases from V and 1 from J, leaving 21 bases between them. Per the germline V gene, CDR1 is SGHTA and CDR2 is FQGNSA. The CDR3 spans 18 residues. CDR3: CASSLFAGSGSRSYEQYF. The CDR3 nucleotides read TGTGCCAGCAGCTTATTTGCAGGGAGCGGCTCGAGGTCCTACGAGCAGTACTTC.

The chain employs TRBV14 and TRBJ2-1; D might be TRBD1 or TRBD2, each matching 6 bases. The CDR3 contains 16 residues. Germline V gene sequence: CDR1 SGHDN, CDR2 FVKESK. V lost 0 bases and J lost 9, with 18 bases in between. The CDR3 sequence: CASSQDPRGDLGEQFF. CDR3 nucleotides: TGTGCCAGCAGCCAAGACCCTAGGGGGGACCTCGGTGAGCAGTTCTTC.

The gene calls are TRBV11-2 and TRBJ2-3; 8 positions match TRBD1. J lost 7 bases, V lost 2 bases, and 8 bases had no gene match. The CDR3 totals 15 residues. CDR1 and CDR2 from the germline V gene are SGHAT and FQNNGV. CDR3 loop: CASSLKLQGGNTQYF. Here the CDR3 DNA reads TGTGCCAGCAGCTTAAAGCTACAGGGGGGAAATACGCAGTATTTT.

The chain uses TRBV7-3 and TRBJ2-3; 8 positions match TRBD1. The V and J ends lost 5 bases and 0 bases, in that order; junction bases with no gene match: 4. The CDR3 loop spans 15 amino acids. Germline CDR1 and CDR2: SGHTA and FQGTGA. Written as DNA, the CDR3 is TGTGCCAGCAGCAGGGACAGGACTAGCACAGATACGCAGTATTTT. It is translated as CASSRDRTSTDTQYF.

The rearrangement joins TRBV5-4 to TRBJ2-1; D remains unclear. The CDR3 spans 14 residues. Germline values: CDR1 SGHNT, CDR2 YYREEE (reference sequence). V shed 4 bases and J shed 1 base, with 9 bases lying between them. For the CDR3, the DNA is TGTGCCAGCAGCCCTGTTCGTTCCTACAATGAGCAGTTCTTC. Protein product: CASSPVRSYNEQFF.

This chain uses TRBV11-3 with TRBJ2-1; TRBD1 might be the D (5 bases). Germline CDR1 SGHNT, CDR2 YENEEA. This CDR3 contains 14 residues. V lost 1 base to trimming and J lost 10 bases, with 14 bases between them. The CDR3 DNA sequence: TGTGCCAGCAGCTTAGTGCAGGGTAGTAGGGAGCAGTTCTTC. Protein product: CASSLVQGSREQFF.

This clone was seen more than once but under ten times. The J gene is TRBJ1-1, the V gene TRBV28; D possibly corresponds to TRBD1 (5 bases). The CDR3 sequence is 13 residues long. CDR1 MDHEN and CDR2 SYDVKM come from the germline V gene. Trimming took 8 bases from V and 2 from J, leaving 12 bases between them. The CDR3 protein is CASGHVPNTEAFF. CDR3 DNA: TGTGCCAGCGGACACGTCCCCAACACTGAAGCTTTCTTT.

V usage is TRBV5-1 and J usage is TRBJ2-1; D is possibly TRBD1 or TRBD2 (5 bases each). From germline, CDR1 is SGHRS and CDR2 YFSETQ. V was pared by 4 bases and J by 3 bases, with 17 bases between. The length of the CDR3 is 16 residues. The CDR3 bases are TGCGCCAGCAGCAAAGAGGGGATATATGGCTACAATGAGCAGTTCTTC. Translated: CASSKEGIYGYNEQFF.

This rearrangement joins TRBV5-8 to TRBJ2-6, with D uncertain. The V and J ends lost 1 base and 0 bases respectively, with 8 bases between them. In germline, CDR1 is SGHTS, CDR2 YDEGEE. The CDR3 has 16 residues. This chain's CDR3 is CASSLMLSSGANVLTF. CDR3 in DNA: TGTGCCAGCAGCTTGATGCTGAGCTCTGGGGCCAACGTCCTGACTTTC.

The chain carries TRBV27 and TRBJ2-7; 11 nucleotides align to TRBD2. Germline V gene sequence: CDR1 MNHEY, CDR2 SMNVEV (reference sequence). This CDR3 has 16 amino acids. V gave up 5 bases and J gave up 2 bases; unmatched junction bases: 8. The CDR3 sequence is CASSLKGGLAAYEQYF. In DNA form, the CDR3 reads TGTGCCAGCAGTCTTAAGGGGGGACTAGCGGCCTACGAGCAGTACTTC.

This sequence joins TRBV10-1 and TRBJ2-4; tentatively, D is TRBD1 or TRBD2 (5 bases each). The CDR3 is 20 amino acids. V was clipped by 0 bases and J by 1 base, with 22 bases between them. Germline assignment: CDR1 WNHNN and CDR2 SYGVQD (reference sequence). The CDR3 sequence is CASSESLRGFMWDAKNIQYF. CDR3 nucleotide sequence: TGCGCCAGCAGTGAGTCTTTACGAGGGTTTATGTGGGACGCCAAAAACATTCAGTACTTC.

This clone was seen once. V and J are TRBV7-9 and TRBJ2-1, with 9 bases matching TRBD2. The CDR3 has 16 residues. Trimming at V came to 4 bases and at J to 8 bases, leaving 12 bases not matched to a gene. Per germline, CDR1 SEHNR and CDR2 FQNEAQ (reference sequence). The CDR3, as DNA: TGTGCCAGCAGCTCGCAGAGCGGGAGGCGATTAGATGAGCAGTTCTTC. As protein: CASSSQSGRRLDEQFF.

CDR3 coding DNA: TGTGCCAGCAGCCTTGGGGGGAGTAACAAACCTTACGAGCAGTACTTC. It translates to CASSLGGSNKPYEQYF. This rearrangement joins TRBV14 to TRBJ2-7; D may be TRBD2 (6 bases). The CDR3 length is 16 residues. Germline V CDR1 and CDR2: SGHDN, FVKESK. Trimming pared 4 bases from V and 4 bases from J, leaving 20 bases between.